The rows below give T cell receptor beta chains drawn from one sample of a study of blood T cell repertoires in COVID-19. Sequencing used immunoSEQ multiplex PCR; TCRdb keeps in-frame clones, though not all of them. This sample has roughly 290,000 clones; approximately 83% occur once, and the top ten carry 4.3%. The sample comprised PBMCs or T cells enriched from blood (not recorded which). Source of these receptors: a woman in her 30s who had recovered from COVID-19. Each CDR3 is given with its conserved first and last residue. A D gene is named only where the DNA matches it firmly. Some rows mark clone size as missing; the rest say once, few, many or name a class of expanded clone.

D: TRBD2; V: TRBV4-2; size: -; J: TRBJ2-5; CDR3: CASSPASGEQETQYF; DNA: TGTGCCAGCAGCCCCGCTAGCGGGGAACAAGAGACCCAGTACTTC
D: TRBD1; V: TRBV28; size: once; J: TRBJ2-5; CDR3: CASRGQGVITQYF; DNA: TGTGCCAGCAGAGGTCAGGGGGTAATTACCCAGTACTTC
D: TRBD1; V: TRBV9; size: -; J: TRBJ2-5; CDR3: CASSATGHSSETQYF; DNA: TGTGCCAGCAGCGCGACAGGGCACTCCTCGGAGACCCAGTACTTC
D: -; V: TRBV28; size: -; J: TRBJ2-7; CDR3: CASSSLRVTTSSYEQYF; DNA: TGTGCCAGCAGTTCCCTGAGGGTAACAACGAGCTCCTACGAGCAGTACTTC
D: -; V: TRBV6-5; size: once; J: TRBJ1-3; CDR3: CASSPTGFVGNTIYF; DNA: TGTGCCAGCAGCCCGACCGGGTTTGTTGGAAACACCATATATTTT
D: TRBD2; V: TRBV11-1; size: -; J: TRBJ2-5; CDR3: CASSPRRAGDQETQYF; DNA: TGTGCCAGCAGCCCACGTCGAGCGGGGGACCAAGAGACCCAGTACTTC
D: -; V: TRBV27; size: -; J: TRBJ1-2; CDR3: CASSLSGHRVGYTF; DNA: TGTGCCAGCAGTTTATCTGGCCACAGGGTTGGCTACACCTTC
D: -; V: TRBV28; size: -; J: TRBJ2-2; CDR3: CASSFSRAKTGELFF; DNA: TGTGCCAGCAGTTTTAGCAGGGCAAAAACCGGGGAGCTGTTTTTT
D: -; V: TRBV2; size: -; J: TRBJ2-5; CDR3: CASSEAGVKTQYF; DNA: TGTGCCAGCAGTGAAGCAGGGGTAAAGACCCAGTACTTC
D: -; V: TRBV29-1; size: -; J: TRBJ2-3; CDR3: CSVLTTDTQYF; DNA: TGCAGCGTTCTGACAACAGATACGCAGTATTTT
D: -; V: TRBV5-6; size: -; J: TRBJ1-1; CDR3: CASTHEGGGTEAFF; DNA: TGTGCCAGCACCCACGAGGGGGGGGGCACTGAAGCTTTCTTT
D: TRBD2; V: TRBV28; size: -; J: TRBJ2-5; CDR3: CASSQQTSGGKTQYF; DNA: TGTGCCAGCAGTCAGCAGACTAGCGGGGGAAAGACCCAGTACTTC
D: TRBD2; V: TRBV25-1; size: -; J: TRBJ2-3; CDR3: CASSGYTREGQGDTQYF; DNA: TGTGCCAGCAGTGGCTATACGAGGGAGGGCCAGGGAGATACGCAGTATTTT
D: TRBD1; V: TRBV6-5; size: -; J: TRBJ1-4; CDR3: CASMSGQGREKLFF; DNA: TGTGCCAGCATGTCGGGACAGGGGCGGGAAAAACTGTTTTTT
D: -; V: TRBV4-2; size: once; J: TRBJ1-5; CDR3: CASSQGEGGGNQPQHF; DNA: TGTGCCAGCAGCCAAGGGGAGGGGGGGGGCAATCAGCCCCAGCATTTT
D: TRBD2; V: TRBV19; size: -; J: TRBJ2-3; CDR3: CASSLPSGGATDTQYF; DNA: TGTGCCAGTAGTTTGCCTAGCGGGGGGGCCACAGATACGCAGTATTTT
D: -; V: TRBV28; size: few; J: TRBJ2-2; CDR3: CASSFNSNTGELFF; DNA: TGTGCCAGCAGTTTTAACAGTAACACCGGGGAGCTGTTTTTT
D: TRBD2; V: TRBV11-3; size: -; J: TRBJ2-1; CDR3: CASSSGGLEQFF; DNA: TGTGCCAGCAGCTCGGGGGGTCTGGAGCAGTTCTTC
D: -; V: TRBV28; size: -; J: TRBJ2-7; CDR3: CASSFSLLALSYEQYF; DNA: TGTGCCAGCAGTTTCTCGCTCCTAGCCCTGTCCTACGAGCAGTACTTC
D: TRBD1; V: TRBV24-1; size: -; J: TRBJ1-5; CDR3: CATSDGTGAYRGNQPQHF; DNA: TGTGCCACCAGTGATGGGACAGGGGCCTATCGAGGCAATCAGCCCCAGCATTTT
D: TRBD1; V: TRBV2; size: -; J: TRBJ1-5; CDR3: CASYPDRGGQPQHF; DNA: TGTGCCAGCTACCCAGACAGGGGGGGTCAGCCCCAGCATTTT
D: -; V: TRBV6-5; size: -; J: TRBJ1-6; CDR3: CASSYSSGMGNSPLHF; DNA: TGTGCCAGCAGTTACAGTTCAGGGATGGGTAATTCACCCCTCCACTTT
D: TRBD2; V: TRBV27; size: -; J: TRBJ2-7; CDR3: CASSLTSGGINEQYF; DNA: TGTGCCAGCAGTCTGACTAGCGGGGGGATCAACGAGCAGTACTTC
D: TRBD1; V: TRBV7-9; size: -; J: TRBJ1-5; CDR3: CASSPGQGEMPQHF; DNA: TGTGCCAGCAGCCCCGGACAGGGCGAAATGCCCCAGCATTTT
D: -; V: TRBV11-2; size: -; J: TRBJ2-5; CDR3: CASGIWYQETQYF; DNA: TGTGCCAGCGGCATCTGGTACCAAGAGACCCAGTACTTC
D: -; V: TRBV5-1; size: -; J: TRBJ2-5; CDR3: CASSLVSRETQYF; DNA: TGCGCCAGCAGCTTGGTTAGTCGAGAGACCCAGTACTTC
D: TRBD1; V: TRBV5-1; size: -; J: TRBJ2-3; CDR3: CASSLEGTGAADTQYF; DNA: TGCGCCAGCAGCTTGGAAGGGACAGGGGCCGCAGATACGCAGTATTTT
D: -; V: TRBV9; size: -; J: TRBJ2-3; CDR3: CASSVSSGITDTQYF; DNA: TGTGCCAGCAGCGTATCCTCAGGGATCACAGATACGCAGTATTTT
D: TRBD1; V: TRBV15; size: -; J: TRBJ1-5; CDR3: CATSRTGQLNQPQHF; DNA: TGTGCCACCAGCAGAACGGGACAGCTCAATCAGCCCCAGCATTTT
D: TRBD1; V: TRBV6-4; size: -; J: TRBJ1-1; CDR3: CARLRQGANNTEAFF; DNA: TGTGCCAGACTTAGACAGGGGGCAAATAACACTGAAGCTTTCTTT
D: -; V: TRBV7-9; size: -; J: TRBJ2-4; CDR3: CASSSFNTTRAKNIQYF; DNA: TGTGCCAGCAGCTCCTTCAATACCACTAGGGCCAAAAACATTCAGTACTTC